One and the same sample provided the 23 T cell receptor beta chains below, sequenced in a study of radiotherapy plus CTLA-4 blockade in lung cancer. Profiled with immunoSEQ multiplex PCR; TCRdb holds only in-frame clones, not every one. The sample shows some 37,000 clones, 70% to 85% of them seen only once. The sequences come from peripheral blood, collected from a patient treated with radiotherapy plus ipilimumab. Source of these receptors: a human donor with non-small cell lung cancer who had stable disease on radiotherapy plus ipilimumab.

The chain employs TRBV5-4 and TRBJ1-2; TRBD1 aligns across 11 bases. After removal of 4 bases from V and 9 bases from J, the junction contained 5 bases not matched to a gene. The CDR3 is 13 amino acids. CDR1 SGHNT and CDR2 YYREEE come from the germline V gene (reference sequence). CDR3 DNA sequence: TGTGCCAGCAGCGGGGGACAGGGGGTTAGCTACACCTTC. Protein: CASSGGQGVSYTF.

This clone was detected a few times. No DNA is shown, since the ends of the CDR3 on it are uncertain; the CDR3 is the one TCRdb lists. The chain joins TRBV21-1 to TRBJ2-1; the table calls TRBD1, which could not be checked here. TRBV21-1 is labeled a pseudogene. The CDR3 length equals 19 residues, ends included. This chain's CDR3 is CASSKVGKGTGSQCPEQFF.

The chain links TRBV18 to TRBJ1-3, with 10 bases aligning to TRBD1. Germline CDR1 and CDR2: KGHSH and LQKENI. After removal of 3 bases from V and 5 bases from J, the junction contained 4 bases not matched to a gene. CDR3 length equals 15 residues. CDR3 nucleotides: TGTGCCAGCTCACCTCCGGACAGGGGGAGAAACACCATATATTTT. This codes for CASSPPDRGRNTIYF.

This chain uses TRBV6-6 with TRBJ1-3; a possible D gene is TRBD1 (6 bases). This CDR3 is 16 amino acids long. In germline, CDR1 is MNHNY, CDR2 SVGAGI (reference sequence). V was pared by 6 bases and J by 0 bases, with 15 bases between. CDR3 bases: TGTGCCAGCAGGGGGGGGCAGATAGGCTCTGGAAACACCATATATTTT. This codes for CASRGGQIGSGNTIYF.

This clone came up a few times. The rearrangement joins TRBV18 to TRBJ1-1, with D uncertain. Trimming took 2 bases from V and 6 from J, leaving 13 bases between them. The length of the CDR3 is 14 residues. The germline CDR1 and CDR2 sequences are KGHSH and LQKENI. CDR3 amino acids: CASSPDMEGAEAFF. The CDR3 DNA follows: TGTGCCAGCTCACCAGACATGGAGGGAGCTGAAGCTTTCTTT.

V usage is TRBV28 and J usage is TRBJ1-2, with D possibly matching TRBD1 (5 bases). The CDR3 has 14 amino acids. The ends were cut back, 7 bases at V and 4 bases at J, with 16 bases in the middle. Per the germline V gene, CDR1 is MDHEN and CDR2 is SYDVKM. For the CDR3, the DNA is TGTGCCAGCACCTCGACGGGGGGAGGCTATGGCTACACCTTC. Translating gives CASTSTGGGYGYTF.

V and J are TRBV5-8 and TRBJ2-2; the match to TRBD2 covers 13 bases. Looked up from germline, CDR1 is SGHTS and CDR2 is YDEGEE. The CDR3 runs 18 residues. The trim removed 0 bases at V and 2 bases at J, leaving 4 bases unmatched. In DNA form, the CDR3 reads TGTGCCAGCAGCTTGGGACTAGCGGGGGGACTCAACACCGGGGAGCTGTTTTTT. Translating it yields CASSLGLAGGLNTGELFF.

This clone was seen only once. CDR3 nucleotide sequence: TGTGCCAGCAGCTTACTACCGGGACAGATCTATAATTCACCCCTCCACTTT. Residues: CASSLLPGQIYNSPLHF. The rearrangement links TRBV7-2 to TRBJ1-6; 7 bases are shared with TRBD1. Germline trimming cut 2 bases from V and 3 bases from J; bases unmatched to any gene: 7. The CDR3 spans 17 residues. Germline-derived CDR1 and CDR2 are SGHTA and FQGNSA.

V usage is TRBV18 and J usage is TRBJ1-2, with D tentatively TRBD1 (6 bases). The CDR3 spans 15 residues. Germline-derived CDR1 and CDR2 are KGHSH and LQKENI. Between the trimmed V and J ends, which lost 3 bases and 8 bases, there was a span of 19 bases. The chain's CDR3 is CASSPRTADPHGYTF. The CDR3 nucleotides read TGTGCCAGCTCACCCCGGACAGCGGACCCCCACGGCTACACCTTC.

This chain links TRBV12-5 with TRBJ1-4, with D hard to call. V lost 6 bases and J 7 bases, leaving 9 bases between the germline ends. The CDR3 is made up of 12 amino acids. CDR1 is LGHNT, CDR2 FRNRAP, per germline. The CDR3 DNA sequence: TGTGCTAGTGGCAAAAGAACTGAAAAACTGTTTTTT. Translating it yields CASGKRTEKLFF.

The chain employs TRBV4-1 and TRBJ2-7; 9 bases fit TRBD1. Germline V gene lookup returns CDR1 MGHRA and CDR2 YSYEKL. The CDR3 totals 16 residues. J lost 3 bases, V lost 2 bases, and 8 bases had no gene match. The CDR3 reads CASSQLRDRAFYEQYV. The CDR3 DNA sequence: TGCGCCAGCAGCCAACTCCGGGACAGGGCGTTCTACGAGCAGTACGTC.

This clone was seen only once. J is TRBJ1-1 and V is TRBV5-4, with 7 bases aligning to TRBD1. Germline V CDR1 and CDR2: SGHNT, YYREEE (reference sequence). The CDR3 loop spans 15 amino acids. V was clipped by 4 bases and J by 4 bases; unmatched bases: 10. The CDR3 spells CASSQQTGRSTEAFF. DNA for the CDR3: TGTGCCAGCAGCCAGCAGACAGGGAGATCCACTGAAGCTTTCTTT. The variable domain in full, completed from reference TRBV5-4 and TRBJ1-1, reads ETGVTQSPTHLIKTRGQQVTLRCSSQSGHNTVSWYQQALGQGPQFIFQYYREEENGRGNFPPRFSGLQFPNYSSELNVNALELDDSALYLCASSQQTGRSTEAFFGQGTRLTVV.

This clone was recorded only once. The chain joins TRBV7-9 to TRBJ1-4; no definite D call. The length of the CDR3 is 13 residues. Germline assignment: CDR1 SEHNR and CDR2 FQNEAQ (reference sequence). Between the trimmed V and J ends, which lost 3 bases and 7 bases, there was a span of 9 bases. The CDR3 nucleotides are TGTGCCAGCAGCTTGGAGTACGTTGAAAAACTGTTTTTT. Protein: CASSLEYVEKLFF.

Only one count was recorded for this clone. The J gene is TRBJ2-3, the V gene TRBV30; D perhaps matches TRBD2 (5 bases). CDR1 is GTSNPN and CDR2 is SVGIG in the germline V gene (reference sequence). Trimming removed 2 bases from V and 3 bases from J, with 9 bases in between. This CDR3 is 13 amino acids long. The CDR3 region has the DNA TGTGCCTGGAGTAAGAGGGAAACAGATACGCAGTATTTT. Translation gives CAWSKRETDTQYF.

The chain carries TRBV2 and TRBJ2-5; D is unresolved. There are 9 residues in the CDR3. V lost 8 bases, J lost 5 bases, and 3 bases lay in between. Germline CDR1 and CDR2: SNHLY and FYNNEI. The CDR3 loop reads CASGETQYF. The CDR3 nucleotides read TGTGCCAGCGGGGAGACCCAGTACTTC.

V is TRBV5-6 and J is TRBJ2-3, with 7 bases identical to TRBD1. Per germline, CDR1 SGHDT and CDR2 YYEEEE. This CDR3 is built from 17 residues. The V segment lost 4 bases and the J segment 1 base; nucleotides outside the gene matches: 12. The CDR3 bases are TGTGCCAGCAGCGGAGGCCTTACAGGGGTGGGCACAGATACGCAGTATTTT. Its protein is CASSGGLTGVGTDTQYF.

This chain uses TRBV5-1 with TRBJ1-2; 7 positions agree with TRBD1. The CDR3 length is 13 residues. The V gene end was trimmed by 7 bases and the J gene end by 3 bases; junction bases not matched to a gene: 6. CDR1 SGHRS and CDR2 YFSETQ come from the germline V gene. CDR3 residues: CASWTGDHYGYTF. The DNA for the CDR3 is TGCGCCAGCTGGACAGGAGACCACTATGGCTACACCTTC.

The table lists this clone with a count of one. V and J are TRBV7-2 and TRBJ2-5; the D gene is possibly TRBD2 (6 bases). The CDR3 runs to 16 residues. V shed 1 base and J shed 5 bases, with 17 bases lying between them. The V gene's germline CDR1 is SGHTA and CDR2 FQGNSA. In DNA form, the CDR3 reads TGTGCCAGCAGCTTAGAATCCGGGACTCATGGGGAGACCCAGTACTTC. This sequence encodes CASSLESGTHGETQYF.

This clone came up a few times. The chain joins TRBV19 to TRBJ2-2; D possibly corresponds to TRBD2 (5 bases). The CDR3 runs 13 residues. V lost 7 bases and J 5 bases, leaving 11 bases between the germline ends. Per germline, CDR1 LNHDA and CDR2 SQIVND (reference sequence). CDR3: CASTQRETGELFF. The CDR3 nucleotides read TGTGCCAGTACCCAAAGGGAGACCGGGGAGCTGTTTTTT.

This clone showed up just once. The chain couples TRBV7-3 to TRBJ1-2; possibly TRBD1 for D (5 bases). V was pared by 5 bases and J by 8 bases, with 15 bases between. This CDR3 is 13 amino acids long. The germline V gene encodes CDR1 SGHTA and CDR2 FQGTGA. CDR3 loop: CASSTAGRDGYTF. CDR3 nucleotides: TGTGCCAGCAGCACCGCGGGCAGGGACGGCTACACCTTC.

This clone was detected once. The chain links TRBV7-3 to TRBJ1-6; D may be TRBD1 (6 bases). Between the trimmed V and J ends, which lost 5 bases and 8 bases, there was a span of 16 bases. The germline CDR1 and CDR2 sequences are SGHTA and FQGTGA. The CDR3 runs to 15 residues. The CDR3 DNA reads TGTGCCAGCAGCCAAGACAGGACAAAATATTCACCCCTCCACTTT. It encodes CASSQDRTKYSPLHF.

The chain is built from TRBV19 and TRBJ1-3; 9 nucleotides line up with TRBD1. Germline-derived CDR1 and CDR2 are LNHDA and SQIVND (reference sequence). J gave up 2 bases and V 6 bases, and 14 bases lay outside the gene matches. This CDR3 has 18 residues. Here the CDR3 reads CASSSVGWGQGAGNTIYF. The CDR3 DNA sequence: TGTGCCAGTAGCTCTGTTGGATGGGGACAGGGCGCTGGAAACACCATATATTTT. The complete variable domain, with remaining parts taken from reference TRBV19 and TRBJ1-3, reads DGGITQSPKYLFRKEGQNVTLSCEQNLNHDAMYWYRQDPGQGLRLIYYSQIVNDFQKGDIAEGYSVSREKKESFPLTVTSAQKNPTAFYLCASSSVGWGQGAGNTIYFGEGSWLTVV.

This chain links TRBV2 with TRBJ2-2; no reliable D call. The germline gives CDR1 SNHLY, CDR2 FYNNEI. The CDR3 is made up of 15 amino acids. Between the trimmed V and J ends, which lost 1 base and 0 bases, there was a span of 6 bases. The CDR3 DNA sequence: TGTGCCAGCAGTGAAGTCCCCCCGAACACCGGGGAGCTGTTTTTT. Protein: CASSEVPPNTGELFF.